These T cell receptor beta chains were read from a single sample in a study of blood T cell repertoires in COVID-19. Profiled with immunoSEQ multiplex PCR; TCRdb holds only in-frame clones, not every one. Of roughly 100,000 clones listed, roughly 76% are singletons. The sample taken for sequencing was peripheral blood. The receptors stem from a woman in her 70s with acute or convalescent COVID-19. Each CDR3 is given with its conserved first and last residue. A D gene is named only where the DNA matches it firmly. Clone size is stated in some rows and not others, as once, few, many or a class when expanded.

TRBD2	.	TRBV29-1	TRBJ2-1	CSGRLAGGSNEQFF	TGCAGCGGCCGACTAGCGGGGGGGAGTAATGAGCAGTTCTTC
.	.	TRBV10-3	TRBJ2-3	CAISKGVAGLTTDTQYF	TGTGCCATCAGTAAGGGGGTAGCGGGCCTTACCACAGATACGCAGTATTTT
TRBD1	.	TRBV3-1/TRBV3-2	TRBJ1-5	CASSQQAPTGSYSNQPQHF	TGTGCCAGCAGCCAACAGGCCCCGACAGGGTCTTATAGCAATCAGCCCCAGCATTTT
TRBD2	.	TRBV5-4	TRBJ2-7	CASRPGTSVGEQYF	TGTGCCAGCAGACCCGGGACTAGCGTGGGGGAGCAGTACTTC
.	.	TRBV7-9	TRBJ2-1	CASSRDRGSVEQFF	TGTGCCAGCAGCCGAGACCGGGGTAGTGTTGAGCAGTTCTTC
.	few	TRBV28	TRBJ2-1	CASSIADNYNEQFF	TGTGCCAGCAGTATAGCGGACAACTACAATGAGCAGTTCTTC
TRBD2	.	TRBV19	TRBJ2-7	CASSTGLGEQYF	TGTGCCAGTAGTACGGGACTAGGCGAGCAGTACTTC
.	.	TRBV6-2/TRBV6-3	TRBJ2-1	CASSTTSFHEQFF	TGTGCCAGCAGCACCACTAGCTTCCATGAGCAGTTCTTC
TRBD1	.	TRBV7-3	TRBJ1-2	CASSPGQGYGYTF	TGTGCCAGCAGCCCGGGACAGGGCTATGGCTACACCTTC
TRBD1	.	TRBV7-3	TRBJ1-1	CASSTPTGRTEAFF	TGTGCCAGCAGCACCCCGACAGGGAGGACTGAAGCTTTCTTT
TRBD1	.	TRBV3-1/TRBV3-2	TRBJ2-1	CASSQGRGPYNEQFF	TGTGCCAGCAGCCAAGGCAGGGGGCCATACAATGAGCAGTTCTTC
TRBD1	few	TRBV30	TRBJ2-5	CAWSLGRDRALETQYF	TGTGCCTGGAGCCTAGGAAGGGACAGGGCCTTGGAGACCCAGTACTTC
TRBD2	.	TRBV3-1/TRBV3-2	TRBJ2-5	CASSPSGSRGETQYF	TGTGCCAGCAGCCCTAGCGGGAGTCGAGGGGAGACCCAGTACTTC
.	.	TRBV28	TRBJ2-5	CASSLEGNQETQYF	TGTGCCAGCAGTTTGGAGGGGAACCAAGAGACCCAGTACTTC
.	.	TRBV5-1	TRBJ2-2	CASWGDANTGELFF	TGCGCCAGCTGGGGGGACGCGAACACCGGGGAGCTGTTTTTT
TRBD1	.	TRBV5-1	TRBJ1-2	CASSFKSDRVGYTF	TGCGCCAGCAGCTTCAAATCGGACAGGGTTGGCTACACCTTC
.	.	TRBV11-2	TRBJ2-2	CASSLAGFGELFF	TGTGCCAGCAGCTTAGCAGGGTTCGGGGAGCTGTTTTTT
TRBD2	once	TRBV4-1	TRBJ2-5	CASSQFLAGEFAQYF	TGCGCCAGCAGCCAATTCCTAGCGGGGGAATTCGCCCAGTACTTC
.	.	TRBV7-9	TRBJ1-1	CASSLGAGGRTEAFF	TGTGCCAGCAGCTTAGGAGCTGGGGGGAGGACTGAAGCTTTCTTT
TRBD1	.	TRBV9	TRBJ2-1	CASSVVDRGQSNEQFF	TGTGCCAGCAGCGTAGTGGACAGGGGGCAAAGCAATGAGCAGTTCTTC
.	few	TRBV7-9	TRBJ2-2	CASSWGDGELFF	TGTGCCAGCAGCTGGGGGGACGGGGAGCTGTTTTTT
TRBD2	once	TRBV9	TRBJ2-1	CASTPSGGVYNEQFF	TGTGCCAGCACCCCAAGCGGGGGGGTCTACAATGAGCAGTTCTTC
.	.	TRBV30	TRBJ1-2	CAWSQSEGYGYTF	TGTGCCTGGAGCCAATCAGAGGGCTATGGCTACACCTTC
.	.	TRBV12-5	TRBJ2-1	CASGLATGGGYNEQFF	TGTGCTAGTGGTTTGGCCACAGGGGGGGGGTACAATGAGCAGTTCTTC
TRBD1	.	TRBV15	TRBJ2-7	CATSNKQGPSYEQYF	TGTGCCACCAGCAACAAACAGGGGCCTTCCTACGAGCAGTACTTC